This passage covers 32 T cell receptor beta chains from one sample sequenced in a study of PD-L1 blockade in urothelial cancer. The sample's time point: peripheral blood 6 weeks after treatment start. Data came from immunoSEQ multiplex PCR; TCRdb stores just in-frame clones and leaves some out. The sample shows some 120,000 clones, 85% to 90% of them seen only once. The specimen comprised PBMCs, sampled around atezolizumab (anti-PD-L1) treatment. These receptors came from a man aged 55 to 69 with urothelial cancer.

The CDR3 sequence is CAWGRTREGGYTF. The CDR3 coding sequence is TGTGCCTGGGGGCGTACGAGGGAGGGAGGCTACACCTTC. The chain is built from TRBV30 and TRBJ1-2; no reliable D call. The CDR3 length is 13 residues. V lost 5 bases and J 8 bases, leaving 18 bases between the germline ends. The germline V gene encodes CDR1 GTSNPN and CDR2 SVGIG (reference sequence).

CDR3 bases: TGTGCCAGCAGTGAAGGGGGGGGTATCAATCAGCCCCAGCATTTT. It encodes CASSEGGGINQPQHF. The rearrangement joins TRBV2 to TRBJ1-5; possibly TRBD1 for D (5 bases). The CDR3 sequence is 15 residues long. V lost 1 base to trimming and J lost 3 bases, with 10 bases between them. Germline V CDR1 and CDR2: SNHLY, FYNNEI.

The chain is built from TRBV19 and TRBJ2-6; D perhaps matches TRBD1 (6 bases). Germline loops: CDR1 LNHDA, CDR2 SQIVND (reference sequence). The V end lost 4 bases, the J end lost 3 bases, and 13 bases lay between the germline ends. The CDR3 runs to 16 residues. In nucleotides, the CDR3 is TGTGCCAGTAGTAGGGACATGGGTAGTGGGGCCAACGTCCTGACTTTC. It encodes CASSRDMGSGANVLTF.

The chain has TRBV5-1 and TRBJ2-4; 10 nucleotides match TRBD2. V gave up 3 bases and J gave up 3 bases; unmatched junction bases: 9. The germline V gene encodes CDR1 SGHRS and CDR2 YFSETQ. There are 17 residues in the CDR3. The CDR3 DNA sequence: TGCGCCAGCAGCTCCCTGAGCGGGGGGGCTGACAAAAACATTCAGTACTTC. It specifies CASSSLSGGADKNIQYF.

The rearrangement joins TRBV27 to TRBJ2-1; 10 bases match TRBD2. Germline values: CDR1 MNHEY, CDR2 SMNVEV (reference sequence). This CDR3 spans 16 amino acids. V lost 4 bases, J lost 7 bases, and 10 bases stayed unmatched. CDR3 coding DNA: TGTGCCAGCAGTTCCAGGGTAGCGGGAGGCCTAAATGAGCAGTTCTTC. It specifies CASSSRVAGGLNEQFF.

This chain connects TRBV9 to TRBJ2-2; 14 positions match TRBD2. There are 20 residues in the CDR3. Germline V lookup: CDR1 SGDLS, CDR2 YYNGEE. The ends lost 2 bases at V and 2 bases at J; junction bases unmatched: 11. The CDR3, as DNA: TGTGCCAGCAGCGTCATAGGCGGACTAGCGGGAGGTATTAACACCGGGGAGCTGTTTTTT. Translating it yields CASSVIGGLAGGINTGELFF.

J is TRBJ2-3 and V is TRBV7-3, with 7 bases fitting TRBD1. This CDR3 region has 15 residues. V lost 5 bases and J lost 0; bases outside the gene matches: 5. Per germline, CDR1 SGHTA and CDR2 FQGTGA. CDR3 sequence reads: CASSPDRASTDTQYF. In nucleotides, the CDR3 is TGTGCCAGCAGCCCTGACAGGGCTAGCACAGATACGCAGTATTTT. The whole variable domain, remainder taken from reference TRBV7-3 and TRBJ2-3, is GAGVSQTPSNKVTEKGKYVELRCDPISGHTALYWYRQSLGQGPEFLIYFQGTGAADDSGLPNDRFFAVRPEGSVSTLKIQRTERGDSAVYLCASSPDRASTDTQYFGPGTRLTVL.

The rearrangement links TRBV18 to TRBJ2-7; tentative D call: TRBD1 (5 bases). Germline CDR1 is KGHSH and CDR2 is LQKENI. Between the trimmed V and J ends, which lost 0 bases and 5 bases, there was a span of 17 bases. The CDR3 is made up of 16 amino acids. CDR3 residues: CASSPPLQGGSHEQYF. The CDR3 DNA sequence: TGTGCCAGCTCACCACCGCTCCAGGGTGGTAGCCACGAGCAGTACTTC. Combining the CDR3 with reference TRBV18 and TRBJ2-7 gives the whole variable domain NAGVMQNPRHLVRRRGQEARLRCSPMKGHSHVYWYRQLPEEGLKFMVYLQKENIIDESGMPKERFSAEFPKEGPSILRIQQVVRGDSAAYFCASSPPLQGGSHEQYFGPGTRLTVT.

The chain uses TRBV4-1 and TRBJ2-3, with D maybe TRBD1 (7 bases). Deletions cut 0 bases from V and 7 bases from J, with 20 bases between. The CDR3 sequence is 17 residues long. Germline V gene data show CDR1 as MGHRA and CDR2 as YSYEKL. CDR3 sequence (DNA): TGCGCCAGCAGCCAAGATAGCCCGACAGGGACTTCTAATACGCAGTATTTT. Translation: CASSQDSPTGTSNTQYF.

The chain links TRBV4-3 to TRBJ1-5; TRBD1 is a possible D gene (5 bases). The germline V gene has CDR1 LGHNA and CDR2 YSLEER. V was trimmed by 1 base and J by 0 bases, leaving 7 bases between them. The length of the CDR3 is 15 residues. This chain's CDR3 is CASSQAGGSNQPQHF. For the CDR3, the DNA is TGCGCCAGCAGCCAAGCCGGGGGTAGCAATCAGCCCCAGCATTTT.

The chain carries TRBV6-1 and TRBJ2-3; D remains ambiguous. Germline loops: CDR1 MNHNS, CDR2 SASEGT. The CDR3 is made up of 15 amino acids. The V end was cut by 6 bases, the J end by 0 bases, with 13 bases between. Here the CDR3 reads CASSQRTASTDTQYF. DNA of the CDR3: TGTGCCAGCAGCCAACGTACAGCTAGCACAGATACGCAGTATTTT.

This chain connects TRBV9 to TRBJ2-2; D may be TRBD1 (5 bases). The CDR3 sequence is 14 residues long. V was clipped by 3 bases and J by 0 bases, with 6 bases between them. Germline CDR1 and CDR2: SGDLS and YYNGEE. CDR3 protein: CASSARANTGELFF. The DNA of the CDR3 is TGTGCCAGCAGCGCCAGGGCGAACACCGGGGAGCTGTTTTTT.

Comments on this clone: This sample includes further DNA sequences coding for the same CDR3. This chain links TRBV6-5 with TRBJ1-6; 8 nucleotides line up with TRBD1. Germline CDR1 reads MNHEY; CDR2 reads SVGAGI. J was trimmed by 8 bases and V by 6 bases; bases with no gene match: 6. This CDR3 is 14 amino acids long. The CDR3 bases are TGTGCCAGCAGAACGACAGGGGTGGATTCACCCCTCCACTTT. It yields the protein CASRTTGVDSPLHF.

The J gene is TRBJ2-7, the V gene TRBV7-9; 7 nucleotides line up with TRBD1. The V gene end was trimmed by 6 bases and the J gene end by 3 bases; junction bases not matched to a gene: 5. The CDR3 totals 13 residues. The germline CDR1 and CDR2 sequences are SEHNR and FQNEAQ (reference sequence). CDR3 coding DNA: TGTGCCAGCAGGGACAGGAGCCTCTACGAGCAGTACTTC. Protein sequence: CASRDRSLYEQYF.

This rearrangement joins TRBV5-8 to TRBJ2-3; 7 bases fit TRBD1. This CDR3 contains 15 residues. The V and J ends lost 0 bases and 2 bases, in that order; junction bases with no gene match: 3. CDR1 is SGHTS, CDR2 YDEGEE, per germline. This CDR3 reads CASSLEGAATDTQYF. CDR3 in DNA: TGTGCCAGCAGCTTGGAGGGGGCAGCCACAGATACGCAGTATTTT.

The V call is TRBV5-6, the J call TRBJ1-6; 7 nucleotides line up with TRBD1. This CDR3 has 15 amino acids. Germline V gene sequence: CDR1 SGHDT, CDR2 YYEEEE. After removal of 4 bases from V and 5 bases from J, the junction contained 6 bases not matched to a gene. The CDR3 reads CASSNVDRDNSPLHF. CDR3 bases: TGTGCCAGCAGCAACGTCGACAGGGATAATTCACCCCTCCACTTT.

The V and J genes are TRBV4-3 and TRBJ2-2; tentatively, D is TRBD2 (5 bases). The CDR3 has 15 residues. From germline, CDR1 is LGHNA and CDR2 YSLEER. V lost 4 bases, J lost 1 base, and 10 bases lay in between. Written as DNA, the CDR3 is TGCGCCAGCAGCCTCCGGGATCGGAACACCGGGGAGCTGTTTTTT. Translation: CASSLRDRNTGELFF.

CDR3 nucleotide sequence: TGTGCCAGCAGCAATAACAGGGGCCTGAATGAAAAACTGTTTTTT. Encoded protein: CASSNNRGLNEKLFF. The chain combines TRBV5-4 with TRBJ1-4, with 7 bases that match TRBD1. Germline CDR1 reads SGHNT; CDR2 reads YYREEE (reference sequence). The CDR3 totals 15 residues. Trimming cost V 4 bases and J 5 bases; bases outside gene matches: 8.

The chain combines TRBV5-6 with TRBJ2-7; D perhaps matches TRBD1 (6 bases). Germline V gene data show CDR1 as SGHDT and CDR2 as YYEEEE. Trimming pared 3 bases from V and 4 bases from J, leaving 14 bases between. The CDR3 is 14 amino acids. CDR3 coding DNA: TGTGCCAGCAGCTACGGGACACCAGTTTACGAGCAGTACTTC. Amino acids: CASSYGTPVYEQYF.

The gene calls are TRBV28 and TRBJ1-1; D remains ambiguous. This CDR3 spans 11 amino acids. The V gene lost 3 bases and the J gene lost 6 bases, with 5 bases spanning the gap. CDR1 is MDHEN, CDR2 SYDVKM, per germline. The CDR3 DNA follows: TGTGCCAGCAGTTTCAGGTCTGAAGCTTTCTTT. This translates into CASSFRSEAFF.

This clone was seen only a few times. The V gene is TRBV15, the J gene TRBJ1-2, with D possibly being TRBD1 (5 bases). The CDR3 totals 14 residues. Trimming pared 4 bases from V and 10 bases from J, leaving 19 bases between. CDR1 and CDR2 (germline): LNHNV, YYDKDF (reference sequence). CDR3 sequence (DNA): TGTGCCACCAGCATAGGGCCAGGGATACAAACCTACACCTTC. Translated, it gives CATSIGPGIQTYTF.

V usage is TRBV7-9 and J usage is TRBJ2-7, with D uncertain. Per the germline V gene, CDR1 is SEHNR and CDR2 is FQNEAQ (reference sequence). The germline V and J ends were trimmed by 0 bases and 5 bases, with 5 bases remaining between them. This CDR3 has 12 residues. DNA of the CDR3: TGTGCCAGCAGCTTAGCGGGCCACGAGCAGTACTTC. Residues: CASSLAGHEQYF.

The CDR3 protein is CASRHETGGNTIYF. CDR3 nucleotides: TGTGCCAGCAGACACGAGACGGGTGGAAACACCATATATTTT. V gene TRBV6-6 combines with J gene TRBJ1-3; D gene unclear. Per germline, CDR1 MNHNY and CDR2 SVGAGI (reference sequence). Trimming took off 6 bases at V and 3 bases at J, with 12 bases between the two ends. The CDR3 contains 14 residues.

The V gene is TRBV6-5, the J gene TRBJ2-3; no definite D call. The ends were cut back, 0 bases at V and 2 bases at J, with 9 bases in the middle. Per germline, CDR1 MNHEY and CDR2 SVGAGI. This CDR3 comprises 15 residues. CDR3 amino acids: CASSYSLQVTDTQYF. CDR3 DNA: TGTGCCAGCAGTTACTCGTTGCAGGTCACAGATACGCAGTATTTT.

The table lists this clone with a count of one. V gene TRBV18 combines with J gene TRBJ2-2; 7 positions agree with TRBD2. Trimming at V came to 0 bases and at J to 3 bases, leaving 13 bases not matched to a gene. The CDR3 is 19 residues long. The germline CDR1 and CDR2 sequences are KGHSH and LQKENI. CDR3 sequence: CASSPPAAGLAGDTGELFF. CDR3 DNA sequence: TGTGCCAGCTCACCACCGGCGGCAGGGCTGGCGGGAGACACCGGGGAGCTGTTTTTT. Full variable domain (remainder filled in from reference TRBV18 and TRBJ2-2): NAGVMQNPRHLVRRRGQEARLRCSPMKGHSHVYWYRQLPEEGLKFMVYLQKENIIDESGMPKERFSAEFPKEGPSILRIQQVVRGDSAAYFCASSPPAAGLAGDTGELFFGEGSRLTVL.

The CDR3 is CASSLDSLAGGDTQYF. The CDR3 coding sequence is TGCGCCAGCAGCTTGGATAGCCTAGCGGGAGGGGATACGCAGTATTTT. The chain carries TRBV5-1 and TRBJ2-3; 12 bases fit TRBD2. Germline CDR1 is SGHRS and CDR2 is YFSETQ. V gave up 0 bases and J gave up 6 bases; unmatched junction bases: 5. This CDR3 contains 16 residues.

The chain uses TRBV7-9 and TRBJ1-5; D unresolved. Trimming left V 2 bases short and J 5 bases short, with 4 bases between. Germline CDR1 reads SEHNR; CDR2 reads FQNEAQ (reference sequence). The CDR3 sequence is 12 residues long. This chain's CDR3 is CASSLPDQPQHF. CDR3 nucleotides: TGTGCCAGCAGCTTACCTGATCAGCCCCAGCATTTT.

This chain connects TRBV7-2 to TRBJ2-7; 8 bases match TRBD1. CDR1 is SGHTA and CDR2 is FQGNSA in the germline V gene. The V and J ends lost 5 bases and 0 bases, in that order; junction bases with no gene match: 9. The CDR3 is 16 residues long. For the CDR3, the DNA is TGTGCCAGCAGCCGGGCTAGGACAGGGAGCTCCTACGAGCAGTACTTC. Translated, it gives CASSRARTGSSYEQYF.

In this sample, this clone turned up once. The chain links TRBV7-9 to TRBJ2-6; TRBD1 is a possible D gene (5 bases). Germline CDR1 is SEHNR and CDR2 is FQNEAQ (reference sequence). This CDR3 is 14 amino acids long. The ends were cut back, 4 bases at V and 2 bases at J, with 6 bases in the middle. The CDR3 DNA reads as TGTGCCAGCAGCTCCAGGGCTGGGGCCAACGTCCTGACTTTC. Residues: CASSSRAGANVLTF. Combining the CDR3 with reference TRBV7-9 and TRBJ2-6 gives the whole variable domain DTGVSQNPRHKITKRGQNVTFRCDPISEHNRLYWYRQTLGQGPEFLTYFQNEAQLEKSRLLSDRFSAERPKGSFSTLEIQRTEQGDSAMYLCASSSRAGANVLTFGAGSRLTVL.

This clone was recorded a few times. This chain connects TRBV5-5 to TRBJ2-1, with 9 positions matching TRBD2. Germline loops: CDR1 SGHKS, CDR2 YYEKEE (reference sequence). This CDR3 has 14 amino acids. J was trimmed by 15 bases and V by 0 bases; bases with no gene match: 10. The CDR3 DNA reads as TGTGCCAGCAGCTTGGCCGGCGGGAGGGTTCTTTGGTTCTTC. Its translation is CASSLAGGRVLWFF.

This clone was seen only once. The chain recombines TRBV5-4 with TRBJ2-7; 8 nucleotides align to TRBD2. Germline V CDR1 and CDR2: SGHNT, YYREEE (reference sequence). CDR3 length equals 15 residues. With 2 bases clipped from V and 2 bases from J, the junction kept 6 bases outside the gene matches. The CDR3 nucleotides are TGTGCCAGCAGCTTCGGGGGGGTAGGAGCCTACGAGCAGTACTTC. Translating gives CASSFGGVGAYEQYF. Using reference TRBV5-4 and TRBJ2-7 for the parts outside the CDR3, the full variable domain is ETGVTQSPTHLIKTRGQQVTLRCSSQSGHNTVSWYQQALGQGPQFIFQYYREEENGRGNFPPRFSGLQFPNYSSELNVNALELDDSALYLCASSFGGVGAYEQYFGPGTRLTVT.

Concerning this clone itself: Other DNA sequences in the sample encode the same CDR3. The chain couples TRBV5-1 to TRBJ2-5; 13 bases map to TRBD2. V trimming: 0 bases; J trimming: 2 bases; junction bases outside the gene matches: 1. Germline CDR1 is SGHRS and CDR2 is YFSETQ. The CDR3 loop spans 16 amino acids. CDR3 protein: CASSLGLAGGQETQYF. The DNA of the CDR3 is TGCGCCAGCAGCTTGGGACTAGCGGGGGGACAAGAGACCCAGTACTTC.